These 11 T cell receptor beta chains were all obtained from the same sample, sequenced in a study of blood T cell repertoires in COVID-19. Sequencing used immunoSEQ multiplex PCR; TCRdb keeps in-frame clones, though not all of them. This sample has about 130,000 clones, with around 83% found just once. Sequenced input: peripheral blood. The receptors were gathered from a human donor in a cohort sampled during active COVID-19.

The V call is TRBV5-4, the J call TRBJ1-2, with no clear D. The CDR3 is 14 amino acids. From germline, CDR1 is SGHNT and CDR2 YYREEE (reference sequence). Trimming stripped 4 bases from V and 5 bases from J, with 15 bases between. This CDR3 is CASSTLEVLYGYTF. DNA of the CDR3: TGTGCCAGCAGCACCCTAGAAGTACTGTATGGCTACACCTTC.

The genes are TRBV3-1 (or the pseudogene TRBV3-2) and TRBJ2-5; 14 positions agree with TRBD2. J lost 3 bases, V lost 4 bases, and 7 bases had no gene match. Germline CDR1 reads LGHDT; CDR2 reads YNNKEL (reference sequence). CDR3 size: 17 residues. The CDR3 DNA is TGTGCCAGCAGCCGGACTAGCGGGGGGTGGAGAGAAGAGACCCAGTACTTC. Its protein product is CASSRTSGGWREETQYF.

The rearrangement joins TRBV21-1 to TRBJ2-2; the listed D gene, TRBD2, was not tested against the DNA. TRBV21-1 is marked as a pseudogene. The CDR3 covers 19 residues. CDR3 region: CASSKILLVLAGNTGELFF. The CDR3 bases are TGTGCCAGCAGCAAAATTCTCTTGGTTCTAGCGGGAAACACCGGGGAGCTGTTTTTT.

This chain uses TRBV11-2 with TRBJ1-1; 8 bases align to TRBD1. Per germline, CDR1 SGHAT and CDR2 FQNNGV. This CDR3 comprises 19 residues. V lost 5 bases to trimming and J lost 0 bases; unmatched junction nucleotides: 17. The CDR3 DNA is TGTGCCAGCAGCCCAAGACAGGGGACACTACCGAGCATGAACACTGAAGCTTTCTTT. Its protein is CASSPRQGTLPSMNTEAFF.

This clone has only one observation. The J gene is TRBJ1-5, the V gene TRBV27; D might be TRBD1 (6 bases). V lost 6 bases, J lost 14 bases, and 17 bases lay in between. Germline V gene sequence: CDR1 MNHEY, CDR2 SMNVEV (reference sequence). The length of the CDR3 is 12 residues. The CDR3 here is CASSPLGGAKHF. CDR3 DNA sequence: TGTGCCAGCAGCCCCCTGGGGGGGGCCAAGCATTTT.

The V and J genes are TRBV5-4 and TRBJ2-7; tentatively, D is TRBD2 (6 bases). There are 14 residues in the CDR3. In germline, CDR1 is SGHNT, CDR2 YYREEE (reference sequence). The CDR3 region is CASSSGKGSGTAVV. Written as DNA, the CDR3 is TGTGCCAGCAGCTCGGGAAAGGGGTCGGGGACTGCCGTCGTC.

The V gene is TRBV30, the J gene TRBJ2-7; D possibly corresponds to TRBD2 (5 bases). V was shortened by 2 bases and J by 3 bases, with 8 bases between the two germline ends. In germline, CDR1 is GTSNPN, CDR2 SVGIG (reference sequence). The CDR3 is made up of 12 amino acids. CDR3 in DNA: TGTGCCTGGAGTCGGGGAAACTACGAGCAGTACTTC. Translating it yields CAWSRGNYEQYF.

This sequence joins TRBV28 and TRBJ1-2; D is unresolved. The CDR3 runs 13 residues. Germline-derived CDR1 and CDR2 are MDHEN and SYDVKM. V shed 7 bases and J shed 2 bases, with 11 bases lying between them. CDR3 loop: CASNLQMNYGYTF. In DNA form, the CDR3 reads TGTGCCAGCAACCTACAGATGAACTATGGCTACACCTTC.

On this clone itself: Other DNA sequences in the same sample also yield this CDR3. The chain joins TRBV12-3 or TRBV12-4 to TRBJ2-5; D unclear. The CDR3 has 12 amino acids. Trimming left V 3 bases short and J 4 bases short, with 6 bases between. The CDR3: CASSFLGETQYF. The CDR3 DNA is TGTGCCAGCAGTTTTCTAGGAGAGACCCAGTACTTC.

This clone was seen a few times. J is TRBJ1-1 and V is TRBV5-4; TRBD1 matches at 8 bases. This CDR3 is built from 15 residues. Germline V lookup: CDR1 SGHNT, CDR2 YYREEE (reference sequence). V shed 4 bases and J 3 bases; nucleotides not matched to a gene: 8. The CDR3 DNA reads as TGTGCCAGCAGCCGGGACAGGACATCATACACTGAAGCTTTCTTT. Its translation: CASSRDRTSYTEAFF.

This clone was seen once. The gene calls are TRBV11-3 and TRBJ2-5; no clear D gene. CDR1 SGHNT and CDR2 YENEEA come from the germline V gene. V gave up 3 bases and J gave up 5 bases, with 4 bases separating them. This CDR3 spans 11 amino acids. CDR3 in amino acids: CASSFLETQYF. CDR3 coding DNA: TGTGCCAGCAGCTTCCTCGAGACCCAGTACTTC.